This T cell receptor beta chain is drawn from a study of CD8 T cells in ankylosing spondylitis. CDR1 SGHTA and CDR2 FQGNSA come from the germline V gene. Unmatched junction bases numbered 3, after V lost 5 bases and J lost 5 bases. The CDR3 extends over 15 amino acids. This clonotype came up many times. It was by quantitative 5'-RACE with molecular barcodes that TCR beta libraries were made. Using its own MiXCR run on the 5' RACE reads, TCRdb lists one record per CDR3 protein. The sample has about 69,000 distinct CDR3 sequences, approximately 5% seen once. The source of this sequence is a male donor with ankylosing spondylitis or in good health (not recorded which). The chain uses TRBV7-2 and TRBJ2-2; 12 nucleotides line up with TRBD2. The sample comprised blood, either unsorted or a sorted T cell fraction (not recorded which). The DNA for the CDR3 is TGTGCCAGCAGCGCCGGACTAGCGGGAACCGGGGAGCTGTTTTTT. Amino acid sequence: CASSAGLAGTGELFF.